A single sample gave rise to the 7 T cell receptor beta chains below, sequenced in a study of PD-1 blockade in classical Hodgkin lymphoma. Method: immunoSEQ multiplex PCR; TCRdb's copy keeps in-frame clones and lacks some. The table records 50,000 to 75,000 clones, about 87% of them present only once. There was relapse after autologous stem cell transplantation in every patient, and there was variation in brentuximab vedotin exposure. This specimen consisted of peripheral blood mononuclear cells (PBMCs), obtained at baseline. The receptors here all came from a human donor with classical Hodgkin lymphoma.

The V call is TRBV19, the J call TRBJ1-5, with D tentatively TRBD1 (5 bases). The CDR3 is 18 amino acids. From germline, CDR1 is LNHDA and CDR2 SQIVND (reference sequence). Trimming took off 4 bases at V and 5 bases at J, with 24 bases between the two ends. The CDR3 region is CASSKSDRDVLSYQPQHF. As DNA, the CDR3 is TGTGCCAGTAGTAAGTCCGACCGGGACGTTTTATCTTATCAGCCCCAGCATTTT.

The chain employs TRBV6-1 and TRBJ1-2, with D unclear. The CDR3 consists of 15 residues. With 1 base removed from V and 5 bases from J, the gap between germline ends came to 14 bases. Germline V gives CDR1 MNHNS, CDR2 SASEGT. CDR3 nucleotide sequence: TGTGCCAGCAGTGAAGGCGGAGGAGCGGCTTATGGCTACACCTTC. Its protein is CASSEGGGAAYGYTF.

The sample holds one count of this clone. The chain carries TRBV6-1 and TRBJ1-2, with D perhaps TRBD1 (5 bases). CDR1 and CDR2 (germline): MNHNS, SASEGT. This CDR3 comprises 15 residues. Trimming removed 5 bases at V and 4 bases at J, with 17 bases between. CDR3 region: CASSSLVGAGYGYTF. The CDR3 DNA follows: TGTGCCAGCAGTTCCCTCGTCGGGGCCGGCTATGGCTACACCTTC.

The V call is TRBV10-3, the J call TRBJ2-7; 8 nucleotides agree with TRBD1. V lost 11 bases, J lost 2 bases, and 11 bases stayed unmatched. CDR1 and CDR2 (germline): ENHRY, SYGVKD. The CDR3 contains 14 residues. In nucleotides, the CDR3 is TGTGCCGTAAAACCGGGACAGGCGACCTACGAGCAGTACTTC. It translates to CAVKPGQATYEQYF.

The CDR3 coding sequence is TGTGCCAGCAGCTTGGGTAGGGACTACGAGCAGTACTTC. Protein product: CASSLGRDYEQYF. The chain combines TRBV5-7 with TRBJ2-7; D gene unclear. TRBV5-7 is flagged as an ORF with uncertain function. The CDR3 sequence is 13 residues long. Trimming stripped 0 bases from V and 3 bases from J, with 7 bases between.

This chain uses TRBV5-6 with TRBJ2-3; D might be TRBD1 or TRBD2, each matching 5 bases. Germline assignment: CDR1 SGHDT and CDR2 YYEEEE. The CDR3 extends over 13 amino acids. Trimming took 4 bases from V and 5 from J, leaving 11 bases between them. The CDR3 sequence is CASSVGTVDTQYF. In nucleotides, the CDR3 is TGTGCCAGCAGCGTGGGGACGGTAGATACGCAGTATTTT.

The chain links TRBV2 to TRBJ2-2; 10 bases are shared with TRBD1. This CDR3 is 15 amino acids long. From germline, CDR1 is SNHLY and CDR2 FYNNEI. The junction had 7 bases not matched to a gene; V was cut back by 6 bases and J by 6 bases. The CDR3 sequence: CASSPDRGRAGELFF. As DNA, the CDR3 is TGTGCCAGCAGCCCCGACAGGGGGCGAGCCGGGGAGCTGTTTTTT.